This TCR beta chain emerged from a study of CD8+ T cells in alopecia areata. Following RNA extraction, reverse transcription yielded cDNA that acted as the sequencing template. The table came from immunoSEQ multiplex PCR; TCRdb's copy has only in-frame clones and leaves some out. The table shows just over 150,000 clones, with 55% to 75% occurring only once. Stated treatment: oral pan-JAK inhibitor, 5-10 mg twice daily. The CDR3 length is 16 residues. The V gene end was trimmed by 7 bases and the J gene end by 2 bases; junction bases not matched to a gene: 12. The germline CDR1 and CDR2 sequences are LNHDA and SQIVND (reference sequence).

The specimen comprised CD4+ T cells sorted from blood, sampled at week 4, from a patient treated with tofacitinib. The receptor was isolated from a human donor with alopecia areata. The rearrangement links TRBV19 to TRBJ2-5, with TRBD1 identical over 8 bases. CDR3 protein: CASTPRGTGDQETQYF. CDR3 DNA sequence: TGTGCCAGTACCCCCCGGGGGACAGGAGATCAAGAGACCCAGTACTTC.